Reported below is one T cell receptor (beta chain). The antigen is unknown. The same CDR3 arises from other DNA sequences in this sample as well. V lost 3 bases and J lost 0, with 6 bases in between. The CDR3 runs 13 residues. Germline V gene lookup returns CDR1 GTSNPN and CDR2 SVGIG (reference sequence). These data come from a study of beta chain features in type 1 diabetes. Study-level results: Insertion counts at VDJ junctions were lower in type 1 diabetes patients, who also showed more deletions there.

Sequencing targeted expressed TCRB transcripts, as all isolated RNA had been reverse transcribed. The method was immunoSEQ multiplex PCR; TCRdb's version includes in-frame clones alone and lacks a portion of them. The table records about half a million clones, about 30% of them present only once. The TCR comes from a man between 18 and 35 years old in good health. J is TRBJ1-3 and V is TRBV30, with D unclear. The sample taken for sequencing was naive CD4+ T cells from blood. CDR3: CAWSDGSGNTIYF. DNA of the CDR3: TGTGCCTGGAGCGACGGCTCTGGAAACACCATATATTTT. The full variable domain, its missing parts supplied by reference TRBV30 and TRBJ1-3, is SQTIHQWPATLVQPVGSPLSLECTVEGTSNPNLYWYRQAAGRGLQLLFYSVGIGQISSEVPQNLSASRPQDRQFILSSKKLLLSDSGFYLCAWSDGSGNTIYFGEGSWLTVV.